This T cell receptor (beta chain) was observed in a study of blood T cells in healthy people across ages. Next came a second PCR, run for about 7 to 12 cycles, which used a sample-barcoded 5' primer along with a J-beta primer mix. TCRdb passed the 5' RACE reads through MiXCR, listing each CDR3 protein once. The profile shows 550,000 to 650,000 distinct CDR3 sequences, around 27% of them singletons. The germline CDR1 and CDR2 sequences are DFQATT and SNEGSKA (reference sequence). The CDR3 covers 16 residues. V was shortened by 1 base and J by 1 base, with 11 bases between the two germline ends. These data were likewise used in another study, on T cells of mothers and their children.

This chain connects TRBV20-1 to TRBJ2-6; D call uncertain. The sequence was obtained from a boy aged 2 to 10 in good health. The sequencing sample was made of blood. The CDR3 loop is CSARGLEPSGANVLTF. The CDR3, as DNA: TGCAGTGCTAGAGGCCTAGAGCCGTCTGGGGCCAACGTCCTGACTTTC.